This TCR beta chain was identified in a study of CD8+ T cells in alopecia areata. Concerning this clone itself: The antigen remains undetermined.

Sequencing used cDNA as its template, made by extracting RNA and reverse transcribing it. Assay used: immunoSEQ multiplex PCR; TCRdb lists only in-frame clones, some missing. The data hold 34,000 or so clones, with roughly 50% observed a single time. Findings and limits, study-wide: Compared with normal scalp, lesional scalp had higher clonality and more expanded CD8+ clones.

The sequencing sample was made of NKG2D-high CD8+ T cells sorted from blood. This TCR derives from a human donor with alopecia areata.

CDR3 in amino acids: CASSLKRETIGYNEQFF. The CDR3 DNA is TGTGCCAGCAGCTTAAAGCGGGAGACGATAGGGTACAATGAGCAGTTCTTC. The chain combines TRBV5-4 with TRBJ2-1; 8 nucleotides agree with TRBD2. CDR1 is SGHNT, CDR2 YYREEE, per germline (reference sequence). The length of the CDR3 is 17 residues. Trimming removed 2 bases from V and 4 bases from J; junction bases left unmatched: 11.